A selection of T cell receptor beta chains follows, all from one sample in a study of T-cell memory formation after mild COVID-19. TCRdb passed the 5' RACE reads through MiXCR, listing each CDR3 protein once. The sample has about 540,000 distinct CDR3 sequences, 20% seen once. Material: PBMCs or a T cell subset sorted from them (not recorded which). All receptors come from an adult woman who had mild COVID-19 (a few samples of this study predate the infection). Cell type and time point are not known. Both conserved end residues are part of each CDR3. D genes are given only for firm matches. Only part of the rows carry a size: once, few, many, or a class if the clone is expanded.

clone size,V gene,J gene,D gene,CDR3 DNA,CDR3 protein
.,TRBV6-6,TRBJ2-7,.,TGTGCCAGCCGGACAACCTACGAGCAGTACTTC,CASRTTYEQYF
.,TRBV7-3,TRBJ2-1,TRBD2,TGTGCCAGCAGCTTAATAGCGGGGACTAGCGGACACAATGAGCAGTTCTTC,CASSLIAGTSGHNEQFF
.,TRBV7-3,TRBJ1-1,TRBD1,TGTGCCAGCAGCCCAACAGGGGGCGCGGGTGGGAACACTGAAGCTTTCTTT,CASSPTGGAGGNTEAFF
few,TRBV5-1,TRBJ2-7,TRBD2,TGCGCCAGCAGCTCCAACCCGGGACTAGGCTACGAGCAGTACTTC,CASSSNPGLGYEQYF
few,TRBV5-6,TRBJ2-1,.,TGTGCCAGCAGCTCAGTTTTGTTGGTGGATGAGCAGTTCTTC,CASSSVLLVDEQFF
few,TRBV27,TRBJ2-5,TRBD1,TGTGCCAGCAGCCATCATCCGGGACAGGTGGAGACCCAGTACTTC,CASSHHPGQVETQYF
few,TRBV9,TRBJ2-6,TRBD2,TGTGCCAGCAGCGTATCAACTAGCGGTCCCTCTGGGGCCAACGTCCTGACTTTC,CASSVSTSGPSGANVLTF
.,TRBV6-5,TRBJ2-1,TRBD1,TGTGCCAGCAGCAGAGGGGGCCACTTAGGGCAGTTCTTC,CASSRGGHLGQFF
.,TRBV10-2,TRBJ2-7,.,TGCGCCAGCAGTGAGTCGAAACTCGTCGGCGAGCAGTACTTC,CASSESKLVGEQYF
.,TRBV7-3,TRBJ2-7,.,TGTGCCAGCAGCTTAGGCGGGTCATTTCGGGACGAGCAGTACTTC,CASSLGGSFRDEQYF
few,TRBV19,TRBJ2-2,.,TGTGCCAGTAGTAGCTCAGGGGCGCGGACCGGGGAGCTGTTTTTT,CASSSSGARTGELFF
.,TRBV20-1,TRBJ2-7,.,TGCAGTGCTAGAGGACTAGTAAAGGGACCCTACGAGCAGTACTTC,CSARGLVKGPYEQYF
.,TRBV20-1,TRBJ2-2,.,TGCAGTGCTACTGATGGGGGATGGAGCACCGGGGAGCTGTTTTTT,CSATDGGWSTGELFF
few,TRBV21-1,TRBJ2-5,.,TGTGCCAGCAGCATTCCTAGGGCGGGAGGGCAAGAGACCCAGTACTTC,CASSIPRAGGQETQYF
.,TRBV5-1,TRBJ2-7,TRBD1,TGCGCCAGCAGCTTGTCGGGGACAGGGGGCGGCGAGCAGTACTTC,CASSLSGTGGGEQYF
.,TRBV6-4,TRBJ2-6,.,TGTGCAAGCAGTCCTACCTCGGGGGCTGGGGCCAACGTCCTGACTTTC,CASSPTSGAGANVLTF
few,TRBV3-1,TRBJ2-5,TRBD1,TGTGCCAGCAGCCCCGCGAACAGGGGACAGACCCAGTACTTC,CASSPANRGQTQYF
few,TRBV7-9,TRBJ2-7,TRBD1,TGTGCCAGCACCCCAGGGGGCATTTACGAGCAGTACTTC,CASTPGGIYEQYF
few,TRBV7-9,TRBJ2-3,TRBD1,TGTGCCAGCAGCTTAGCTTCGGGACAGGGATCAGATACGCAGTATTTT,CASSLASGQGSDTQYF
.,TRBV7-6,TRBJ2-3,TRBD2,TGTGCCAGCAGCTCCAGCGGGAGAGGTACAGATACGCAGTATTTT,CASSSSGRGTDTQYF
.,TRBV6-2/TRBV6-3,TRBJ2-1,TRBD2,TGTGCCAGCAGTCCCCCCGGGAGGAGGTCCTACAATGAGCAGTTCTTC,CASSPPGRRSYNEQFF
.,TRBV6-1,TRBJ1-1,.,TGTGCCAGCAGCCTTTTTGGGGAGATCACTGAAGCTTTCTTT,CASSLFGEITEAFF
.,TRBV6-5,TRBJ1-2,.,TGTGCCAGCACCCCGGGGACTGGCGGTGGCTACACCTTC,CASTPGTGGGYTF
few,TRBV7-6,TRBJ2-1,.,TGTGCCAGCAGCCCCCGACGAATCAGCGATGAGCAGTTCTTC,CASSPRRISDEQFF
few,TRBV6-1,TRBJ1-1,.,TGTGCCAGCAGTGAAGTAGGGAACACTGAAGCTTTCTTT,CASSEVGNTEAFF
few,TRBV12-3/TRBV12-4,TRBJ2-7,TRBD2,TGTGCCAGCAGTCAATCTAGCGGGAGGCGACCCGAGCAGTACTTC,CASSQSSGRRPEQYF
many,TRBV18,TRBJ1-5,.,TGTGCCAGCTCACCTGGGTTTCTTCAGCCCCAGCATTTT,CASSPGFLQPQHF
many,TRBV25-1,TRBJ2-1,.,TGTGCCAGCAGTGAATTTGGCGGGACCGTCTCCTACAATGAGCAGTTCTTC,CASSEFGGTVSYNEQFF
few,TRBV12-3/TRBV12-4,TRBJ2-2,.,TGTGCCAGCAGTGATTTCCGGGACCCTACCACCGGGGAGCTGTTTTTT,CASSDFRDPTTGELFF
.,TRBV7-2,TRBJ2-5,.,TGTGCCAGCAGCTGGGGTCCCCGCGAGACCCAGTACTTC,CASSWGPRETQYF
.,TRBV24-1,TRBJ2-1,TRBD2,TGTGCCACCAGTGACCCGCTCGGGCTAGCGGGACCAAAGGGAGACCAGTTCTTC,CATSDPLGLAGPKGDQFF
.,TRBV12-3/TRBV12-4,TRBJ1-6,.,TGTGCCAGCAGTTTAGCAGTCTACTATAATTCACCCCTCCACTTT,CASSLAVYYNSPLHF
few,TRBV6-5,TRBJ2-1,.,TGTGCCAGCACCTACTTTGGAGGGGACAATGAGCAGTTCTTC,CASTYFGGDNEQFF
.,TRBV5-1,TRBJ2-1,.,TGCGCCAGCAGCACTTTCGGCGGGAATGAGCAGTTCTTC,CASSTFGGNEQFF
.,TRBV7-9,TRBJ2-3,.,TGTGCCAGCCGTAACTTCGGGGACAGCGGGAGACTCGGCACAGATACGCAGTATTTT,CASRNFGDSGRLGTDTQYF
.,TRBV6-5,TRBJ2-2,TRBD2,TGTGCCAGCAGTTACTCGGGTAGCGGGAGGGGGAACACCGGGGAGCTGTTTTTT,CASSYSGSGRGNTGELFF
many,TRBV4-2,TRBJ1-4,TRBD1,TGTGCCAGCAGCCAAGCCGCACAGGGGAATAATGAAAAACTGTTTTTT,CASSQAAQGNNEKLFF
.,TRBV7-9,TRBJ2-7,.,TGTGCCAGCAGCTTAGTGGGGCCACCCGAGCAGTACTTC,CASSLVGPPEQYF
few,TRBV20-1,TRBJ2-5,TRBD1,TGCAGTGCTGGGTGGGACAGGGAAAAAGAGACCCAGTACTTC,CSAGWDREKETQYF
.,TRBV30,TRBJ1-1,.,TGTGCCTGGGGCCGACAGGTTCCAGCGAACACTGAAGCTTTCTTT,CAWGRQVPANTEAFF
few,TRBV7-8,TRBJ2-5,.,TGTGCCAGCAGCTTAGTCTTCGGACAGAATCTACAAGAGACCCAGTACTTC,CASSLVFGQNLQETQYF
.,TRBV20-1,TRBJ2-7,.,TGCAGTGCTAGTGGGGTTGTGGGACCCTACGAGCAGTACTTC,CSASGVVGPYEQYF
few,TRBV5-6,TRBJ2-1,.,TGTGCCAGCAGCCCAGCCTGGGGCTACCTACACAATGAGCAGTTCTTC,CASSPAWGYLHNEQFF
.,TRBV27,TRBJ2-7,TRBD1,TGTGCCAGCCACAGGGGTTCCTACGAGCAGTACTTC,CASHRGSYEQYF
.,TRBV21-1,TRBJ2-3,.,TGTGCCAGCAGCAAACCAAGGATTACTAGCACAGATACGCAGTATTTT,CASSKPRITSTDTQYF
.,TRBV12-3/TRBV12-4,TRBJ1-2,.,TGTGCCAGCAGTCCGAAGGAAGTCGGCTACACCTTC,CASSPKEVGYTF
few,TRBV7-3,TRBJ2-1,TRBD2,TGTGCCAGCAGCTTAAGTCCGGGACTAGCGGGGGGGATGGATGAGCAGTTCTTC,CASSLSPGLAGGMDEQFF
.,TRBV20-1,TRBJ1-1,.,TGCAGTGCTAGGCCGTTTGACCCGAACACTGAAGCTTTCTTT,CSARPFDPNTEAFF
.,TRBV6-1,TRBJ1-1,.,TGTGCCAGCAGTGAAGCGCGGCTGTGGAACACTGAAGCTTTCTTT,CASSEARLWNTEAFF
.,TRBV10-2,TRBJ2-7,.,TGCGCCACCGCTCCAGGGAGCTCCTACGAGCAGTACTTC,CATAPGSSYEQYF
few,TRBV6-2/TRBV6-3,TRBJ2-1,.,TGTGCCAGCAGTTACACCCTCCGGGGATACAATGAGCAGTTCTTC,CASSYTLRGYNEQFF
few,TRBV5-1,TRBJ1-1,TRBD1,TGCGCCAGCAGCTGGGACAGCACTGAAGCTTTCTTT,CASSWDSTEAFF